The clone carrying this TCR beta chain was counted at least ten times. Its antigen is undetermined. This entry is derived from a study of T-cell reconstitution after alpha-beta-depleted transplantation in children. There are 12 residues in the CDR3. V was cut by 7 bases and J by 5 bases, with 14 bases left in between. The germline V gene has CDR1 SQVTM and CDR2 ANQGSEA. Overall study findings and caveats: Hyperexpanded clones declined; after one year, newly produced T cells mostly supplied diversity.

The TCRbeta library incorporated unique molecular identifiers. Via MiXCR, TCRdb re-called the PCR reads, giving one row per CDR3 protein. The data hold approximately 500,000 distinct CDR3 sequences, with 10% observed a single time. The origin of this receptor is a child aged 2 to 15 with inherited bone marrow failure, due to receive a stem cell transplant. Source: PBMCs, taken before TCRalphabeta/CD19-depleted stem cell transplant. This chain uses TRBV29-1 with TRBJ1-1; the D gene is possibly TRBD1 (6 bases). Here the CDR3 DNA reads TGCAGCGGTGCACAGGGTGGGACTGAAGCTTTCTTT. It specifies CSGAQGGTEAFF. The variable domain in full, with the rest retrieved from reference TRBV29-1 and TRBJ1-1, is SAVISQKPSRDICQRGTSLTIQCQVDSQVTMMFWYRQQPGQSLTLIATANQGSEATYESGFVIDKFPISRPNLTFSTLTVSNMSPEDSSIYLCSGAQGGTEAFFGQGTRLTVV.